This T cell receptor beta chain was captured in a study of blood T cell repertoires in COVID-19. Original handling: How many nucleated cells were present was estimated from reference gene primer amplification. Generated by immunoSEQ multiplex PCR, the TCRdb table keeps only in-frame clones and is missing some. The DNA was the basis for D and trimming; V, J and clone size are from that table. The sample consists of hundreds of thousands of clones, more than 85% of them appearing once. The V gene end was trimmed by 5 bases and the J gene end by 2 bases; junction bases not matched to a gene: 7. CDR1 is SGHRS and CDR2 is YFSETQ in the germline V gene. The CDR3 has 16 residues.

Sequenced sample: peripheral blood. The chain combines TRBV5-1 with TRBJ1-4; 9 bases agree with TRBD1. This clonotype originated in a man aged 55 to 69 with acute or convalescent COVID-19. The CDR3 bases are TGCGCCAGCAGGTTAACAGGGGGCACGACTAATGAAAAACTGTTTTTT. Amino acid sequence: CASRLTGGTTNEKLFF.